This T cell receptor beta chain was identified during a study of blood T cell repertoires in COVID-19. The overall study: The United States, Italy and Spain provided the acute and convalescent COVID-19 samples.

Per the study methods: Amplification from reference gene primers served as the basis for estimated nucleated cell counts. TCRdb keeps only in-frame clones here, not all; method: immunoSEQ multiplex PCR. The V and J calls and clone size come from that table; D and trimming were worked out from the DNA. This table holds about 170,000 clones, around four fifths found once. This CDR3 contains 14 residues. V was clipped by 8 bases and J by 0 bases; unmatched bases: 8. Germline-derived CDR1 and CDR2 are SQVTM and ANQGSEA. The sequence came from a woman older than 75 with active or convalescent COVID-19. The gene calls are TRBV29-1 and TRBJ1-1, with 8 bases fitting TRBD1. Specimen: peripheral blood. Written as DNA, the CDR3 is TGCAGCCCTTCCAGGACAGGGATGAACACTGAAGCTTTCTTT. Protein product: CSPSRTGMNTEAFF.